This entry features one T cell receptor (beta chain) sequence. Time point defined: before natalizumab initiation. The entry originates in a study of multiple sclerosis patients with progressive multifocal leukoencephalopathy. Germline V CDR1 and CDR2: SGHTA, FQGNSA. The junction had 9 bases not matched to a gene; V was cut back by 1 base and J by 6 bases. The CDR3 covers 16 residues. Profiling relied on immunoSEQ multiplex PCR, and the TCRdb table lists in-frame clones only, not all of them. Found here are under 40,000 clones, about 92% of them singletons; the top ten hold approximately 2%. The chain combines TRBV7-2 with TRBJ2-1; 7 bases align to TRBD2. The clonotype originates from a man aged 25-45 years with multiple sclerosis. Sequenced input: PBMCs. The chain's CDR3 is CASSLVSRLASNEQFF. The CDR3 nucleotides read TGTGCCAGCAGCTTAGTTTCGAGACTAGCCTCCAATGAGCAGTTCTTC.